This T cell receptor beta chain was observed in a study of PD-1 blockade in classical Hodgkin lymphoma. CDR1 and CDR2 (germline): MDHEN, SYDVKM. This CDR3 has 15 residues. The V gene end was trimmed by 8 bases and the J gene end by 4 bases; junction bases not matched to a gene: 12. Here immunoSEQ multiplex PCR was the method, and the copy in TCRdb shows in-frame clones only, minus some. The sample contains approximately 99,000 clones, 80% to 90% of which appear only once. Study-wide results and limits: Diversity in CD4+ TCRs, unlike that measured in CD8+ TCRs, had risen significantly by C4D1.

Turning to this clone: Its antigen remains unknown.

Each patient experienced a relapse that followed autologous stem cell transplantation, and brentuximab vedotin exposure varied. This rearrangement joins TRBV28 to TRBJ2-7; TRBD1 agrees at 9 bases. The sequencing used peripheral blood mononuclear cells (PBMCs), collected before the second cycle of nivolumab. This TCR derives from a human donor with classical Hodgkin lymphoma. The CDR3 DNA follows: TGTGCCAGCCTCTCTACCGGGACAGGGAATTACGAGCAGTACTTC. Translating gives CASLSTGTGNYEQYF.